Listed below are T cell receptor beta chains from one sample, sequenced in a study of shared clonotypes between healthy human individuals. Some clones are missing from TCRdb's copy, which holds only in-frame ones; the method was immunoSEQ multiplex PCR. The data show under 600,000 clones, about 98% seen once. The sequencing input was naive CD8+ T cells sorted from blood. The receptors here all came from a man aged 30 to 45 in good health. CDR3s include the opening cysteine and the closing phenylalanine or tryptophan. The order of the fields is clone size, J gene, V gene, D gene, CDR3 DNA, CDR3 protein. D genes are given only for firm matches. Clone size is given for some rows only: seen once, a few or many times, or a class if the clone is expanded.

>.|TRBJ1-2|TRBV10-3|TRBD1
TGTGCCATCAGTGCACCCGACAGGGAAGACTATGGCTACACCTTC
CAISAPDREDYGYTF
>.|TRBJ1-2|TRBV5-6|.
TGTGCCAGCAGCTTGGCCCAGGGCCGTAACTATGGCTACACCTTC
CASSLAQGRNYGYTF
>.|TRBJ2-4|TRBV28|.
TGTGCCAGCAGTCCCGACAAGCCTCTAGCCAAAAACATTCAGTACTTC
CASSPDKPLAKNIQYF
>.|TRBJ2-7|TRBV29-1|TRBD2
TGCAGCGCCCGGACTAGCGGAGCCTACGAGCAGTACTTC
CSARTSGAYEQYF
>.|TRBJ2-3|TRBV29-1|.
TGCAGCGCACCAGGGGATACGCAGTATTTT
CSAPGDTQYF
>once|TRBJ2-1|TRBV27|TRBD2
TGTGCCAGCAGTTTTATTCAGACTAGCGGGAGAATCAATGAGCAGTTCTTC
CASSFIQTSGRINEQFF
>.|TRBJ1-2|TRBV5-1|TRBD1
TGCGCCAGCAGCTTGGATACACTGGGACAGACCTCTAACTATGGCTACACCTTC
CASSLDTLGQTSNYGYTF
>.|TRBJ1-4|TRBV10-3|.
TGTGCCATCAGTGAGTCGGGTGAAAAACTGTTTTTT
CAISESGEKLFF
>.|TRBJ1-1|TRBV7-8|TRBD1
TGTGCCAGCAGCAACGACAGGGGGCGAGTTACTGAAGCTTTCTTT
CASSNDRGRVTEAFF
>once|TRBJ2-1|TRBV11-2|.
TGTGCCAGCAGCTTTTTTCCGGAGGGGGCGTACAATGAGCAGTTCTTC
CASSFFPEGAYNEQFF
>.|TRBJ2-5|TRBV5-6|.
TGTGCCAGCAGCTTGAGAGGGGGTTGGGAGACCCAGTACTTC
CASSLRGGWETQYF
>.|TRBJ2-7|TRBV11-2|.
TGTGCCAGCGGTTACTTGGCTAGAGAGCAGTACTTC
CASGYLAREQYF
>.|TRBJ2-7|TRBV7-9|.
TGTGCCAGCAGCACCGACACGTCCTACGAGCAGTACTTC
CASSTDTSYEQYF
>.|TRBJ2-1|TRBV6-4|.
TGTGCCAGCAGTCGAACTTCCTACAATGAGCAGTTCTTC
CASSRTSYNEQFF
>.|TRBJ2-2|TRBV19|TRBD1
TGTGCCAGTAGTCGAAATCTCAGGACAGGCAACACCGGGGAGCTGTTTTTT
CASSRNLRTGNTGELFF
>.|TRBJ2-7|TRBV15|TRBD1
TGTGCCACCAGCATACCACCAGGGGGTATGGCGTACGAGCAGTACTTC
CATSIPPGGMAYEQYF
>.|TRBJ2-7|TRBV28|.
TGTGCCAGCAGCGCTCACAGGGCGTTTAACGAGCAGTACTTC
CASSAHRAFNEQYF
>.|TRBJ2-7|TRBV11-2|.
TGTGCCAGCAGCCCGGGGGCGTGGCAGGGGGGCTACGAGCAGTACTTC
CASSPGAWQGGYEQYF
>.|TRBJ1-1|TRBV6-1|.
TGTGCCAGCAGTGATCACGACAGGTTGGACACCAAAGCTTTCTTT
CASSDHDRLDTKAFF
>.|TRBJ1-5|TRBV11-2|.
TGTGCCAGCAGCTTGGGGCAGGGCAATCAGCCCCAGCATTTT
CASSLGQGNQPQHF
>.|TRBJ2-1|TRBV5-1|.
TGCGCCAGCAGCTTGGGAGGGAACCCCTACAATGAGCAGTTCTTC
CASSLGGNPYNEQFF
>.|TRBJ2-5|TRBV28|TRBD1
TGTGCCAGCAGCCATATTTTGACAGGGCTGGAGACCCAGTACTTC
CASSHILTGLETQYF
>.|TRBJ2-7|TRBV28|.
TGTGCCAGCAGTTTAGGGATATACGAGCAGTACTTC
CASSLGIYEQYF
>.|TRBJ2-5|TRBV11-2|TRBD2
TGTGCCAGCAGCTTAGGTTCCAGCGGGAGGTACGCGACCCAGTACTTC
CASSLGSSGRYATQYF